This T cell receptor (beta chain) was profiled in a study of blood T cell repertoires in COVID-19. Across under 25 US areas, participants ranged in age from about 18 to 89 years. This clone has only a few counts. The CDR3 runs 14 residues. The assay was immunoSEQ multiplex PCR, and TCRdb's table has in-frame clones only and misses some. Of some 250,000 clones in the sample, 80% to 90% were seen once. The J gene is TRBJ2-2, the V gene TRBV21-1; the table's D call, TRBD1, has no DNA check behind it. TRBV21-1 is noted as a pseudogene. The material sequenced was PBMCs or T cells enriched from blood (not recorded which). This clonotype was obtained from a man aged 40-55 years who had recovered from COVID-19. The CDR3 reads CASSKDCRVWELFF. CDR3 nucleotides: TGTGCCAGCAGCAAAGATTGCAGGGTATGGGAGCTGTTTTTT.